This T cell receptor beta chain was observed in a study of cytomegalovirus exposure and HLA in healthy donors (dated by TCRdb to the late 2010s). Some background on the complete study: An earlier analysis of roughly 500 of the donors reported roughly 300 Gb of sequence data and more than 90 million unique TCR beta sequences from about 200 million T cells. Roughly 300 gigabases of sequencing data and 70 million to 95 million unique TCR sequences made up an early release that covered approximately 650 HLA-typed donors. The genetic ancestry cluster associated with self-reported Caucasian donors included 80% to 90% of the 398 genotyped donors. The study was designed to test whether signatures of past pathogen exposure could be identified by cataloging public T cell receptors. The study used immunosequencing to profile the T cell repertoires of 600 to 850 subjects and linked those repertoires to cytomegalovirus serostatus. Along with the roughly 710-subject first cohort, a separate validation cohort of over a hundred different subjects was used. To predict cytomegalovirus infection status, the study combined high-throughput TCR immunosequencing, statistical association of individual TCRs with disease status, and machine learning. A later analysis re-analyzed previously published TCR beta repertoires from about 730 donors and added high-resolution HLA genotyping to study TCR occurrence patterns. The later analysis used no new phenotypic data to find candidate immune exposures, relying instead on TCR beta sequences and their occurrence across donors. To decide whether each TCR beta V gene segment behaved as functional or pseudogenic, an earlier analysis of some 600 of the donors relied on high-throughput TCR beta sequencing. Donor age, sex, ethnicity and CMV serostatus were compiled together with the repertoire data. A later genetic analysis took genome-wide SNP genotypes for about 60% of the roughly 670 donors and used that subset as a discovery cohort. Every repertoire in the discovery cohort had been generated on one and the same sequencing platform. Both class I and class II loci were covered by HLA typing, at four-digit resolution. Typing coverage varied by locus: roughly 620-640 donors for A, B, C, DRB1 and DQB1; more than 500 for DQA1; 606 for DPA1; roughly 450 for DPB1. Because of strong linkage in the cohort, five DR-DQ haplotypes were treated as single units for association and clustering. On average, 235,054 unique TCR beta nucleotide sequences were sequenced per donor among 398 genotyped donors of the cohort, with roughly 18% of those sequences being non-productive. General conclusions and limits of the study: In this cohort, only TCR beta chains were sequenced, and detectable features were limited by the absence of alpha or paired-chain data. A cluster of highly shared sequence variants was judged likely to represent a technical artifact of the sequencing pipeline. The only immune exposure information available for the cohort was CMV serostatus. According to a later analysis, parvovirus B19, influenza, CMV and Epstein-Barr virus appeared linked to several top co-occurrence clusters. Correlated functional status among segregating V segments might be attributable to linkage disequilibrium, but an unknown experimental factor could not be ruled out. A later analysis associated 16,951 TCR beta sequences with specific HLA alleles at a false discovery rate of 0.05. The study gave a list of around 170 TCR beta chains associated with cytomegalovirus. A further reported finding was that TCR beta sequences accurately predicted the HLA-A and HLA-B alleles for most subjects in the first cohort. The classifier was reported to diagnose cytomegalovirus status with high specificity and sensitivity in both the original and validation cohorts. Because HLA typing was unavailable for some donors at each locus, only the typed subset was used in association tests. Across donors, most TCR sequences were observed very rarely, whereas some public TCRs were present in many individuals. A later analysis found that HLA-associated TCR beta chains were more clonally expanded and had lower generation probabilities than equally common non-associated chains. Assigning TCR associations to individual alleles was difficult when HLA alleles, especially DR and DQ, strongly co-occurred. A later genetic analysis reported fewer N-insertions in productive TCRs among donors in an Asian-associated ancestry cluster than the roughly 700-donor mean. A later genetic analysis associated a missense DCLRE1C variant with V-gene and J-gene trimming of TCR beta chains, and an independent cohort replicated the association. According to the authors, the approach could potentially be generalized to other disease states and immunological phenotypes. In an earlier analysis of 500 to 650 of the donors, most TCR beta V segments appeared in productive rearrangements about 87% or about 30% of the time, broadly matching IMGT annotations. Because the 87-base-pair reads could not distinguish some IMGT-functional V segments, including TRBV6-2 and TRBV6-3, those segments were excluded. In vitro tests confirmed that a few of the cytomegalovirus-associated TCR beta chains recognize cytomegalovirus antigens. Most CMV-associated TCR beta chains appeared to be HLA-restricted in a later analysis, and the HLA associations seemed to be driven largely by CMV exposure. Over 15 rarely observed V segments, including chromosome 9 orphons, were excluded from the earlier analysis of several hundred of the donors because counts were too low. In a later analysis, TCR association rates were found to vary across HLA loci, with the most associated TCRs seen for DRB1 alleles and the fewest for HLA-C alleles. Sequencing depth was assumed to be roughly uniform across donors in the presence/absence analyses, though that assumption may not hold.

Counted from cysteine to phenylalanine, this CDR3 has 20 amino acids. Only the CDR3 DNA stays, 60 bases, in frame from base 1. Ends trimmed: V by 4 bases, J by 0 bases; bases unmatched to a gene: 12. The germline V gene sets CDR1 to MDHEN and CDR2 to SYDVKM. Points on this clone: Its antigen is unknown. No quality values exist for individual bases; no much larger clone is one base distant.

The cohort comprised hundreds of healthy bone marrow donors. All cohort members were sampled while nominally healthy, although unrecorded immune exposures were likely present. The donor was CMV seropositive and belonged to the group of about 290 seropositive cohort members. Each donor provided a peripheral blood sample, and peripheral blood mononuclear cells were used for TCR beta sequencing. Genomic DNA extraction from the blood cell samples was performed with the Qiagen DNeasy Blood Extraction Kit. Libraries were made using the immunoSEQ multiplex PCR assay. A mixture of 60 forward primers for TCR Vbeta segments and 13 reverse primers for TCR Jbeta segments was used in the multiplex PCR. The CDR3 region of rearranged TCR beta genes was amplified from genomic DNA by a multiplex PCR assay. The amplified TCR beta libraries were sequenced on the Illumina HiSeq System as 87-base-pair reads. The authors processed their data as follows. A later analysis tallied roughly 80 million unique TCR beta chains across the 666 repertoires, and approximately 12 million of those chains were shared by two or more donors. Raw reads were error-corrected and collapsed into unique sequences by a nearest-neighbor algorithm in which closely related sequences were merged to remove PCR and sequencing errors. CDR3 sequences were aligned to IMGT reference sequences to assign V, D and J gene segments. For a sequence to be retained, a match of at least six nucleotides to both a V gene segment and a J gene segment was required. Rearrangements were called productive when the CDR3 lacked stop codons and stayed in frame with V and J; all others were non-productive. CDR3 was defined by IMGT convention, running from the second conserved V-encoded cysteine to the conserved J-encoded phenylalanine. The earlier analysis of fewer than 750 of the donors excluded sequences that lacked an unambiguous match to a single V gene segment. In an earlier analysis of 587 of the donors, V segments were called functional above 56.7% productive rearrangements and were called segregating when the between-donor standard deviation exceeded 5%. To diagnose cytomegalovirus status from the catalog of TCR beta chain sequences, a statistical classification framework was built. In a later analysis, V and J genes were assigned by comparing TCR nucleotide sequences against IMGT/GENE-DB human TR gene sequences. A later analysis assigned CDR3 sequences and most-parsimonious VDJ recombination scenarios with the TCRdist pipeline. In a later analysis, each TCR beta chain was defined by its CDR3 amino acid sequence together with its V-gene family, and reads without a unique V-gene family were excluded. In a later analysis, 500 to 700 highly shared, low-generation-probability nucleotide sequences were removed to address suspected cross-contamination and a sequencing artifact. For each public chain, a later analysis derived a clonal expansion index from normalized ranks of inferred template counts within each repertoire. Generation probabilities in a later analysis came from a VDJ recombination model fitted to out-of-frame rearrangements, and those results were checked against IGoR. Hypergeometric tests were used in a later analysis to score TCR-TCR, TCR-HLA and TCR-CMV co-occurrence, with a repertoire-size bias correction applied to the TCR pairs. A later analysis estimated false discovery rates by permuting HLA or CMV assignments 20 times. In a later analysis, co-occurring TCRs were grouped using DBSCAN, and TCRdist sequence similarity was added for clustering within HLA-allele-positive subsets. For co-occurrence clustering, repertoires with fewer than 30,000 or more than 120,000 public chains were excluded, along with about five repertoires with anomalous nucleotide sharing. What TCRdb holds here is the immuneACCESS table cut down to in-frame rearrangements. Part of the clones is not present; checked against another copy, under half of the missing clones reflect an unresolved V gene, and the others are unexplained. That table furnishes V, J and clone size, whereas the DNA furnished D and trimming. The sample table records about 150,000 clones; about 80% of these occur just once. The ten largest clones capture approximately 13% of the sample.

The sequence is built from TRBV28 and TRBJ2-3, with 14 junctional bases fitting TRBD2. The specimen sequenced was PBMCs. This clonotype originated in a man between 35 and 55 years old in good health and CMV-seropositive. DNA sequence: TGTGCCAGCAGTTCACGGACTAGCGGGAGGAGGAGGTCTAGCACAGATACGCAGTATTTT. It specifies CASSSRTSGRRRSSTDTQYF.